This T cell receptor (beta chain) was documented in a study of blood T cells in healthy people across ages. For the second PCR, which ran for roughly 6 to 11 cycles, a sample-barcoded 5' primer and a J-beta primer mix were used. One entry per CDR3 protein, called by TCRdb with MiXCR from the 5' RACE reads. The profile covers 710,000 or so distinct CDR3 sequences, with 22% appearing a single time and around a fifth taken by the ten largest. This CDR3 has 13 amino acids. Germline CDR1 LNHDA, CDR2 SQIVND (reference sequence). V dropped 3 bases and J dropped 0 bases, with 5 bases sitting between them. The material sequenced was blood. The receptor comes from a man between 65 and 80 years old in good health. This chain links TRBV19 with TRBJ1-1; D gene unclear. The CDR3 DNA sequence: TGTGCCAGTAGTATCATGATGAACACTGAAGCTTTCTTT. Residues: CASSIMMNTEAFF.